The T cell receptor (beta chain) described here comes from a study of OX40 agonist ivuxolimab in advanced cancers. Profiled with immunoSEQ multiplex PCR; TCRdb holds only in-frame clones, not every one. This repertoire shows 60,000 to 100,000 clones, less than 95% found once; its top ten account for roughly 9.6%. The CDR3 is 16 residues long. Between the trimmed V and J ends, which lost 4 bases and 7 bases, there was a span of 21 bases. Germline loops: CDR1 SGDLS, CDR2 YYNGEE. If patients had autoimmune disease history or systemic immunosuppression, they were excluded. This rearrangement joins TRBV9 to TRBJ2-1, with D possibly being TRBD2 (5 bases). The TCR was taken from an adult with an advanced solid tumor such as melanoma, head and neck, liver or kidney cancer. The sample in question was CD4+ or CD8+ T cells sorted from blood, obtained in a trial of the OX40 agonist ivuxolimab. For the CDR3, the DNA is TGTGCCAGCAGCCCAGTAGGGAGTCTAACTAAGAATGAGCAGTTCTTC. This gives the protein CASSPVGSLTKNEQFF.